Shown below are 7 T cell receptor beta chains from a single sample sequenced in a study of blood T cells in healthy people across ages. With a J-beta primer mix and a sample-barcoded 5' primer, a second PCR ran 7 to 11 cycles. Each CDR3 protein is one row after TCRdb ran MiXCR on the 5' RACE reads. The repertoire consists of about 580,000 distinct CDR3 sequences, with roughly 43% occurring once and the leading ten covering 20% to 25%. Sequencing was performed on blood. Receptor source: a man at least 80 years old in good health.

The gene calls are TRBV30 and TRBJ2-7, with a weak D call TRBD1 (6 bases). The CDR3 spans 14 residues. V was clipped by 2 bases and J by 10 bases, with 21 bases between them. CDR1 and CDR2 from the germline V gene are GTSNPN and SVGIG (reference sequence). Here the CDR3 DNA reads TGTGCCTGGAGTCCCAACAGGGTCTCAGGGGCCCAGTACTTC. It translates to CAWSPNRVSGAQYF.

This clonotype occurred a few times. The chain couples TRBV29-1 to TRBJ2-6; D ambiguous. With 7 bases removed from V and 0 bases from J, the gap between germline ends came to 7 bases. This CDR3 has 13 amino acids. CDR1 and CDR2 from the germline V gene are SQVTM and ANQGSEA. As DNA, the CDR3 is TGCAGCGGGGTTATCTCTGGGGCCAACGTCCTGACTTTC. Protein: CSGVISGANVLTF.

This chain joins TRBV11-2 and TRBJ2-7; 8 bases fit TRBD1. The trim removed 5 bases at V and 10 bases at J, leaving 13 bases unmatched. The CDR3 covers 14 residues. CDR1 is SGHAT, CDR2 FQNNGV, per germline. CDR3 amino acids: CASSVGQGFSAQYF. As DNA, the CDR3 is TGTGCCAGCAGCGTCGGACAGGGATTCTCGGCCCAGTACTTC.

This chain joins TRBV12-3 or TRBV12-4 and TRBJ2-5; TRBD2 might be the D (5 bases). The CDR3 totals 13 residues. The V gene lost 3 bases and the J gene lost 9 bases, with 14 bases spanning the gap. The CDR3 sequence is CASSLAPGSSQYF. DNA of the CDR3: TGTGCCAGCAGTTTGGCTCCGGGATCATCCCAGTACTTC.

CDR3 residues: CSARSPRGGVISETQYF. The CDR3 region has the DNA TGCAGTGCTAGAAGCCCGCGGGGGGGCGTTATTTCTGAGACCCAGTACTTC. The chain is built from TRBV20-1 and TRBJ2-5, with 9 bases matching TRBD2. V lost 2 bases and J lost 5; bases outside the gene matches: 15. CDR1 and CDR2 from the germline V gene are DFQATT and SNEGSKA (reference sequence). CDR3 length equals 17 residues.

This clonotype appeared once. This chain joins TRBV7-2 and TRBJ2-1, with D possibly TRBD2 on 6 matching bases. The CDR3 is 15 residues long. Germline CDR1 is SGHTA and CDR2 is FQGNSA. V was cut by 0 bases and J by 10 bases, with 16 bases left in between. The CDR3 spells CASSLAGARRGEQFF. The CDR3 DNA follows: TGTGCCAGCAGCTTAGCGGGAGCTCGCCGGGGGGAGCAGTTCTTC.

The chain links TRBV7-9 to TRBJ1-1; D is possibly TRBD1 (5 bases). V dropped 5 bases and J dropped 6 bases, with 16 bases sitting between them. The CDR3 extends over 14 amino acids. Germline CDR1 SEHNR, CDR2 FQNEAQ (reference sequence). The CDR3 loop reads CASSLRSGIPEAFF. The CDR3 coding sequence is TGTGCCAGCAGCCTACGCTCAGGGATTCCTGAAGCTTTCTTT.